This T cell receptor beta chain derives from a study of cytomegalovirus exposure and HLA in healthy donors. General study results and limits: Several of the most significant clusters appeared, in a later analysis, to be linked to common viral pathogens.

The PCR ran on 60 Vbeta and 13 Jbeta primers. The repertoire was sequenced with immunoSEQ multiplex PCR; TCRdb's copy has only in-frame clones and lacks some. Of about 280,000 clones listed, over 85% are singletons. This clone has just a few counts. Its specificity is not known. The receptor was derived from a woman aged 18-30 years in good health and CMV-seronegative. Sequenced input: PBMCs.

The CDR3 region is CASSSTGGHQPQHF. The CDR3, as DNA: TGTGCCAGCAGTTCTACAGGGGGCCATCAGCCCCAGCATTTT. The chain is built from TRBV6-1 and TRBJ1-5, with 9 bases aligning to TRBD1. This CDR3 contains 14 residues. The J segment lost 5 bases and the V segment lost 5 bases, leaving 4 bases of the junction unmatched. Germline V lookup: CDR1 MNHNS, CDR2 SASEGT.